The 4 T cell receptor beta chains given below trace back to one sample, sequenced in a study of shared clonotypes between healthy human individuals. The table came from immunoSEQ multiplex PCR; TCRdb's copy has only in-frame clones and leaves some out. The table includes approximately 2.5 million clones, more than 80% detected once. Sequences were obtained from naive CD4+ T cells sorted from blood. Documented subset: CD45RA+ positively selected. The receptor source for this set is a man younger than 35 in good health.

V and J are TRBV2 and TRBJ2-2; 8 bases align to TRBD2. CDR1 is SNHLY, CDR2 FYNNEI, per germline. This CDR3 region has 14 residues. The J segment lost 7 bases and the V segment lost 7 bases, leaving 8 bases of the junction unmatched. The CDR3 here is CASISGGPGGELFF. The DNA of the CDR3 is TGTGCCAGCATCTCGGGAGGGCCCGGCGGGGAGCTGTTTTTT. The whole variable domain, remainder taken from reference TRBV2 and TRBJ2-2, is EPEVTQTPSHQVTQMGQEVILRCVPISNHLYFYWYRQILGQKVEFLVSFYNNEISEKSEIFDDQFSVERPDGSNFTLKIRSTKLEDSAMYFCASISGGPGGELFFGEGSRLTVL.

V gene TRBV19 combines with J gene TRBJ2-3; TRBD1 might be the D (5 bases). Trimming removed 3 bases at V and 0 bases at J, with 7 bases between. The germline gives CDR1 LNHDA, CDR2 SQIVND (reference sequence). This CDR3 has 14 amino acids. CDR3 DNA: TGTGCCAGTAGTATGACAGCTAGCACAGATACGCAGTATTTT. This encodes CASSMTASTDTQYF.

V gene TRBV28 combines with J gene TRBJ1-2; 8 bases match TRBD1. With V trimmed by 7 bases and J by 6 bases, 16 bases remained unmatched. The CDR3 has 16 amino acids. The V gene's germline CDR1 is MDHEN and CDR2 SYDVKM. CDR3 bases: TGTGCCAGCACCACGAGTATGGACAGGGTGAAGGATGGCTACACCTTC. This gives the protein CASTTSMDRVKDGYTF.

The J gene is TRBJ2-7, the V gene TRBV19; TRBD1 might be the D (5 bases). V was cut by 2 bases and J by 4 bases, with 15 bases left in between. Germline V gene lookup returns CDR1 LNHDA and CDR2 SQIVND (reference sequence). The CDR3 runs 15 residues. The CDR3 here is CASSIKGQGWYEQYF. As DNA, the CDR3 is TGTGCCAGTAGTATAAAGGGGCAGGGCTGGTACGAGCAGTACTTC.